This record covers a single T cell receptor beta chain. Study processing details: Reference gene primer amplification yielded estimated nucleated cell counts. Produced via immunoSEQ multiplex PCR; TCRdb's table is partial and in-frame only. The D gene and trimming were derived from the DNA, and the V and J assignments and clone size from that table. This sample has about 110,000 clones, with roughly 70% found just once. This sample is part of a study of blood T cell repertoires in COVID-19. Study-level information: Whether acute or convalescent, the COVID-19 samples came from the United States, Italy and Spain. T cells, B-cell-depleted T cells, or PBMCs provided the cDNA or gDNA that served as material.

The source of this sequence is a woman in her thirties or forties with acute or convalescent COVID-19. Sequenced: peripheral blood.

CDR3 protein: CASSLSAGDYNEQFF. CDR3 nucleotide sequence: TGCGCCAGCAGCTTGTCGGCAGGGGACTACAATGAGCAGTTCTTC. This chain links TRBV5-1 with TRBJ2-1, with TRBD1 as a possible D gene (6 bases). From germline, CDR1 is SGHRS and CDR2 YFSETQ. The CDR3 is made up of 15 amino acids. V was clipped by 1 base and J by 3 bases, with 11 bases between them.